Following are 32 T cell receptor beta chains from one sample sequenced in a study of cytomegalovirus exposure and HLA in healthy donors. PCR primers comprised 60 Vbeta and 13 Jbeta primers. Sequencing used immunoSEQ multiplex PCR; TCRdb keeps in-frame clones, though not all of them. The sample lists 150,000 or so clones; approximately 74% were seen once. The material sequenced was PBMCs. The receptors shown here come from a man aged 18-30 years in good health and CMV-seronegative.

The chain employs TRBV19 and TRBJ1-5; D might be TRBD1 (6 bases). Germline-derived CDR1 and CDR2 are LNHDA and SQIVND (reference sequence). The CDR3 covers 14 residues. Trimming shortened V by 8 bases and J by 4 bases, and 15 bases separated the two germline ends. As DNA, the CDR3 is TGTGCCAGTGCCCGAGGGGGATCAAATCAGCCCCAGCATTTT. This sequence encodes CASARGGSNQPQHF.

The rearrangement links TRBV28 to TRBJ2-5; 8 bases are a match to TRBD1. Germline V lookup: CDR1 MDHEN, CDR2 SYDVKM. This CDR3 spans 15 amino acids. J lost 4 bases, V lost 3 bases, and 7 bases had no gene match. The DNA for the CDR3 is TGTGCCAGCAGTTTCAGGGGGCGGGTGACAGAGACCCAGTACTTC. This gives the protein CASSFRGRVTETQYF.

A few counts support this clone. The chain combines TRBV27 with TRBJ2-3; 13 nucleotides match TRBD2. Looked up from germline, CDR1 is MNHEY and CDR2 is SMNVEV (reference sequence). The CDR3 consists of 15 residues. Germline trimming cut 6 bases from V and 4 bases from J; bases unmatched to any gene: 4. The CDR3 region is CASSQGLAGADTQYF. The CDR3 coding sequence is TGTGCCAGCAGCCAAGGACTAGCGGGGGCAGATACGCAGTATTTT.

This chain connects TRBV6-5 to TRBJ2-5; 7 bases are a match to TRBD2. Germline V CDR1 and CDR2: MNHEY, SVGAGI. V was clipped by 4 bases and J by 2 bases; unmatched bases: 1. This CDR3 has 13 amino acids. The CDR3 sequence: CASSLRGQETQYF. CDR3 in DNA: TGTGCCAGCAGTTTGCGGGGGCAAGAGACCCAGTACTTC.

The chain is built from TRBV2 and TRBJ2-3; the match to TRBD2 covers 9 bases. With 7 bases clipped from V and 2 bases from J, the junction kept 4 bases outside the gene matches. CDR3 length equals 14 residues. Germline assignment: CDR1 SNHLY and CDR2 FYNNEI. The CDR3 here is CASKAGLATDTQYF. The CDR3 DNA sequence: TGTGCCAGCAAAGCGGGACTAGCCACAGATACGCAGTATTTT.

This clone was recorded only once. The chain uses TRBV5-1 and TRBJ2-1; TRBD1 agrees at 9 bases. The CDR3 runs to 15 residues. V lost 3 bases to trimming and J lost 1 base; unmatched junction nucleotides: 2. In germline, CDR1 is SGHRS, CDR2 YFSETQ. The CDR3 nucleotides are TGCGCCAGCAGCTCCGGGACAGGGTCCTACAATGAGCAGTTCTTC. It is translated as CASSSGTGSYNEQFF.

The V call is TRBV4-3, the J call TRBJ2-7; 9 nucleotides match TRBD1. The CDR3 extends over 15 amino acids. Germline values: CDR1 LGHNA, CDR2 YSLEER. With 5 bases clipped from V and 5 bases from J, the junction kept 10 bases outside the gene matches. Here the CDR3 DNA reads TGCGCCAGCAGCGAAGGGGACAGGGATCAACACGAGCAGTACTTC. It translates to CASSEGDRDQHEQYF.

A few counts support this clone. The CDR3 nucleotides are TGCGCCAGCAGCCCCACCCCGGGACAGAACTACAATGAGCAGTTCTTC. It translates to CASSPTPGQNYNEQFF. This chain links TRBV5-1 with TRBJ2-1; 7 nucleotides line up with TRBD1. The CDR3 sequence is 16 residues long. Looked up from germline, CDR1 is SGHRS and CDR2 is YFSETQ. The J segment lost 3 bases and the V segment lost 4 bases, leaving 10 bases of the junction unmatched.

The chain combines TRBV5-4 with TRBJ2-5; D ambiguous. Germline V gene data show CDR1 as SGHNT and CDR2 as YYREEE (reference sequence). CDR3 length: 14 residues. V lost 0 bases and J 1 base, leaving 7 bases between the germline ends. CDR3 amino acids: CASSLGTVQETQYF. The CDR3 coding sequence is TGTGCCAGCAGCTTGGGCACGGTCCAAGAGACCCAGTACTTC.

The chain is built from TRBV27 and TRBJ2-5, with 9 bases matching TRBD1. Germline V gives CDR1 MNHEY, CDR2 SMNVEV (reference sequence). The CDR3 is made up of 13 amino acids. Trimming took 10 bases from V and 3 from J; bases not matched to a gene: 6. CDR3 amino acids: CAILDRGKETQYF. CDR3 DNA sequence: TGTGCCATCCTAGACAGGGGGAAAGAGACCCAGTACTTC.

The chain links TRBV7-2 to TRBJ1-1; no firm D call. CDR1 SGHTA and CDR2 FQGNSA come from the germline V gene. V lost 5 bases, J lost 1 base, and 8 bases lay in between. The CDR3 consists of 13 residues. CDR3: CASSVGQNTEAFF. CDR3 sequence (DNA): TGTGCCAGCAGCGTCGGTCAGAACACTGAAGCTTTCTTT.

The chain combines TRBV5-8 with TRBJ2-7; 9 nucleotides agree with TRBD1. With 3 bases clipped from V and 2 bases from J, the junction kept 6 bases outside the gene matches. This CDR3 is built from 15 residues. Germline V gene data show CDR1 as SGHTS and CDR2 as YDEGEE. The CDR3 protein is CASSSSDRGAYEQYF. The CDR3 nucleotides are TGTGCCAGCAGCTCCTCGGACAGGGGAGCCTACGAGCAGTACTTC.

This chain connects TRBV4-2 to TRBJ1-5; 10 nucleotides align to TRBD1. The CDR3 spans 17 residues. V shed 4 bases, J shed 0 bases, and the junction held 6 bases outside the gene matches. Germline-derived CDR1 and CDR2 are LGHNA and YNFKEQ. The CDR3 DNA follows: TGTGCCAGCAGCCGCGGACAGGGGGAGGGTAGCAATCAGCCCCAGCATTTT. Its protein product is CASSRGQGEGSNQPQHF.

Note on this clone: The sample holds other DNA sequences that translate to the same CDR3. The chain uses TRBV18 and TRBJ2-2; D remains ambiguous. This CDR3 contains 12 residues. The germline V gene encodes CDR1 KGHSH and CDR2 LQKENI. V was trimmed by 3 bases and J by 5 bases, leaving 4 bases between them. This CDR3 reads CASSPRTGELFF. Written as DNA, the CDR3 is TGTGCCAGCTCACCGCGGACCGGGGAGCTGTTTTTT. The entire variable domain, with the rest obtained from reference TRBV18 and TRBJ2-2, is as follows: NAGVMQNPRHLVRRRGQEARLRCSPMKGHSHVYWYRQLPEEGLKFMVYLQKENIIDESGMPKERFSAEFPKEGPSILRIQQVVRGDSAAYFCASSPRTGELFFGEGSRLTVL.

This clone was detected only a few times. This sequence joins TRBV6-4 and TRBJ2-2; TRBD2 aligns across 9 bases. The CDR3 sequence is 15 residues long. Per germline, CDR1 MRHNA and CDR2 SNTAGT. The V and J ends lost 4 bases and 6 bases, in that order; junction bases with no gene match: 6. The CDR3 DNA follows: TGTGCCAGCAGTGGTAGTAGCGGGGGTTCCGGGGAGCTGTTTTTT. It yields the protein CASSGSSGGSGELFF.

This clone was observed a few times. The chain joins TRBV2 to TRBJ2-2, with 8 bases aligning to TRBD1. CDR1 is SNHLY and CDR2 is FYNNEI in the germline V gene. CDR3 length: 12 amino acids. After removal of 4 bases from V and 13 bases from J, the junction contained 5 bases not matched to a gene. The CDR3 region is CASSATGGGLFF. In nucleotides, the CDR3 is TGTGCCAGCAGTGCTACAGGGGGTGGGCTGTTTTTT. The whole variable domain, remainder taken from reference TRBV2 and TRBJ2-2, is EPEVTQTPSHQVTQMGQEVILRCVPISNHLYFYWYRQILGQKVEFLVSFYNNEISEKSEIFDDQFSVERPDGSNFTLKIRSTKLEDSAMYFCASSATGGGLFFGEGSRLTVL.

The J gene is TRBJ1-6, the V gene TRBV21-1; the table's D call of TRBD1 was not tested on the DNA. TRBV21-1 is a documented pseudogene. This CDR3 is 14 amino acids long. The CDR3 DNA follows: TGTGCCAGCGGGGGACAGGGTGGAAATTCACCCCTCCACTTT. It yields the protein CASGGQGGNSPLHF.

The chain carries TRBV18 and TRBJ2-5, with 8 bases that match TRBD2. V lost 3 bases and J lost 2; bases outside the gene matches: 2. Germline V CDR1 and CDR2: KGHSH, LQKENI. The CDR3 loop spans 14 amino acids. CDR3 sequence reads: CASSPGLAQETQYF. In nucleotides, the CDR3 is TGTGCCAGCTCACCCGGACTAGCTCAAGAGACCCAGTACTTC.

This clone was seen once. The V and J genes are TRBV10-3 and TRBJ1-2; 8 positions match TRBD1. The CDR3 length is 14 residues. V was pared by 4 bases and J by 7 bases, with 8 bases of the junction left unmatched. CDR1 and CDR2 (germline): ENHRY, SYGVKD. This chain's CDR3 is CAISGDRGIGGYTF. The CDR3 nucleotides are TGTGCCATCAGTGGCGACAGGGGAATTGGTGGCTACACCTTC.

The chain links TRBV4-3 to TRBJ1-2; tentative D call: TRBD1 (5 bases). The germline CDR1 and CDR2 sequences are LGHNA and YSLEER. Trimming removed 3 bases from V and 5 bases from J, with 16 bases in between. CDR3 length equals 15 residues. The CDR3 bases are TGCGCCAGCAGCCATCAGCGTGGGGCGCAGTATGGCTACACCTTC. Translation: CASSHQRGAQYGYTF.

The genes are TRBV30 and TRBJ1-2; 10 bases align to TRBD1. Germline V gene sequence: CDR1 GTSNPN, CDR2 SVGIG (reference sequence). V shed 0 bases, J shed 8 bases, and the junction held 18 bases outside the gene matches. This CDR3 has 18 residues. The CDR3 DNA follows: TGTGCCTGGAGTGTGAAGGATCCTAGTTCCGGGACAGGGGAAGGCTACACCTTC. Translating it yields CAWSVKDPSSGTGEGYTF.

The genes are TRBV30 and TRBJ1-1, with TRBD1 matching over 7 bases. This CDR3 is 15 amino acids long. Losses at the gene ends were 2 bases for V and 3 bases for J; bases not matched to a gene: 9. Looked up from germline, CDR1 is GTSNPN and CDR2 is SVGIG (reference sequence). CDR3 bases: TGTGCCTGGAGTACCGAACAGGGGCCGGACACTGAAGCTTTCTTT. Translated: CAWSTEQGPDTEAFF. Looking up the rest from reference TRBV30 and TRBJ1-1 gives the full variable domain: SQTIHQWPATLVQPVGSPLSLECTVEGTSNPNLYWYRQAAGRGLQLLFYSVGIGQISSEVPQNLSASRPQDRQFILSSKKLLLSDSGFYLCAWSTEQGPDTEAFFGQGTRLTVV.

The chain has TRBV5-1 and TRBJ2-6; 9 bases match TRBD1. The CDR3 length is 17 residues. Trimming cost V 4 bases and J 0 bases; bases outside gene matches: 5. Per germline, CDR1 SGHRS and CDR2 YFSETQ. The CDR3 nucleotides read TGCGCCAGCAGCGGTGGGACAGGGATCTCTGGGGCCAACGTCCTGACTTTC. Its protein is CASSGGTGISGANVLTF.

The chain links TRBV5-4 to TRBJ1-1; possibly TRBD1 for D (5 bases). CDR3 length: 13 amino acids. Deletions cut 4 bases from V and 5 bases from J, with 12 bases between. Germline V lookup: CDR1 SGHNT, CDR2 YYREEE (reference sequence). The CDR3: CASSAGGGTEAFF. CDR3 nucleotides: TGTGCCAGCAGCGCTGGCGGGGGAACTGAAGCTTTCTTT.

This clone was observed a handful of times. The rearrangement links TRBV5-1 to TRBJ2-3; TRBD2 matches 14 bases. Germline CDR1 is SGHRS and CDR2 is YFSETQ. The CDR3 has 19 residues. V was pared by 5 bases and J by 2 bases, with 13 bases of the junction left unmatched. The CDR3: CASSEDKGLAGDPTDTQYF. In DNA, the CDR3 is TGCGCCAGCAGTGAGGATAAGGGACTAGCGGGGGACCCCACAGATACGCAGTATTTT.

This clone has just a few counts. The J gene is TRBJ2-5, the V gene TRBV9; 7 nucleotides agree with TRBD1. The J call may be wrong; the DNA end is better matched by TRBJ2-7. The CDR3 has 14 residues. Germline CDR1 reads SGDLS; CDR2 reads YYNGEE. The CDR3 DNA sequence: TGTGCCAGCAGCGTAGGGGACAGCTCCTACGAGCAGTACTTC. It codes for CASSVGDSSYEQYF.

J is TRBJ2-3 and V is TRBV7-2; a possible D gene is TRBD2 (6 bases). V dropped 3 bases and J dropped 0 bases, with 13 bases sitting between them. There are 16 residues in the CDR3. CDR1 is SGHTA, CDR2 FQGNSA, per germline. CDR3: CASSLSAGPSTDTQYF. The CDR3 DNA reads as TGTGCCAGCAGCTTGTCGGCGGGGCCTAGCACAGATACGCAGTATTTT.

DNA of the CDR3: TGTGCCAGCAGTCCTGGGGGGGCAGCCAACACCGGGGAGCTGTTTTTT. It codes for CASSPGGAANTGELFF. The rearrangement joins TRBV28 to TRBJ2-2, with D possibly matching TRBD2 (7 bases). CDR3 length equals 16 residues. V was clipped by 5 bases and J by 2 bases, with 15 bases between them. CDR1 is MDHEN and CDR2 is SYDVKM in the germline V gene. Using reference TRBV28 and TRBJ2-2 for the parts outside the CDR3, the full variable domain is DVKVTQSSRYLVKRTGEKVFLECVQDMDHENMFWYRQDPGLGLRLIYFSYDVKMKEKGDIPEGYSVSREKKERFSLILESASTNQTSMYLCASSPGGAANTGELFFGEGSRLTVL.

To note about this clone: A single base separates this from a much larger clone, so it may be a read error. The genes are TRBV19 and TRBJ1-2; no firm D call. Germline CDR1 reads LNHDA; CDR2 reads SQIVND (reference sequence). The CDR3 has 13 amino acids. The CDR3 is CARSTHRVHGYTF. Here the CDR3 DNA reads TGTGCCCGTAGTACGCATCGAGTTCATGGCTACACCTTC.

V gene TRBV27 combines with J gene TRBJ1-4; D is unresolved. CDR1 is MNHEY, CDR2 SMNVEV, per germline (reference sequence). This CDR3 is built from 12 residues. With 5 bases removed from V and 4 bases from J, the gap between germline ends came to 5 bases. The CDR3 DNA is TGTGCCAGCAGTCGGGTTAATGAAAAACTGTTTTTT. This encodes CASSRVNEKLFF.

The V call is TRBV6-5, the J call TRBJ1-1, with D possibly TRBD1 on 6 matching bases. Germline V gives CDR1 MNHEY, CDR2 SVGAGI. Trimming cost V 0 bases and J 4 bases, with 15 bases left between them. CDR3 length: 16 amino acids. The CDR3 DNA follows: TGTGCCAGCAGTTACTCTACGGCAGGGGTCCGCACTGAAGCTTTCTTT. Residues: CASSYSTAGVRTEAFF.

The chain has TRBV27 and TRBJ1-2; TRBD1 aligns across 9 bases. The CDR3 is 17 amino acids. Germline loops: CDR1 MNHEY, CDR2 SMNVEV (reference sequence). Losses at the gene ends were 5 bases for V and 3 bases for J; bases not matched to a gene: 13. CDR3 DNA: TGTGCCAGCAGTAGGGTCACCCTTGGACAGGGGCACTATGGCTACACCTTC. It specifies CASSRVTLGQGHYGYTF.